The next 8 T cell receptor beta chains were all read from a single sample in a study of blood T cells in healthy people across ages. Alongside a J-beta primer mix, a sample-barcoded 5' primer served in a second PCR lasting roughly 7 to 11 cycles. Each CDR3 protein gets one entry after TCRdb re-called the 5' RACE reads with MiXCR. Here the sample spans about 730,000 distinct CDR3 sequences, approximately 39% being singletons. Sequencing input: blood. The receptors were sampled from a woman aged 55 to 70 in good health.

CDR3 DNA sequence: TGTGCCAGCACATTCCGGATAGGGGAAAAACTGTTTTTT. Translation: CASTFRIGEKLFF. This chain joins TRBV7-2 and TRBJ1-4; D ambiguous. CDR3 length equals 13 residues. V was clipped by 7 bases and J by 8 bases, with 14 bases between them. Germline CDR1 reads SGHTA; CDR2 reads FQGNSA.

The DNA for the CDR3 is TGTGCCAGCAGCCCCTGGACAGGGGGAATGAACACTGAAGCTTTCTTT. Translating gives CASSPWTGGMNTEAFF. The V and J genes are TRBV3-1 and TRBJ1-1; TRBD1 matches at 10 bases. The germline gives CDR1 LGHDT, CDR2 YNNKEL (reference sequence). V lost 4 bases and J lost 0; bases outside the gene matches: 5. CDR3 length: 16 residues.

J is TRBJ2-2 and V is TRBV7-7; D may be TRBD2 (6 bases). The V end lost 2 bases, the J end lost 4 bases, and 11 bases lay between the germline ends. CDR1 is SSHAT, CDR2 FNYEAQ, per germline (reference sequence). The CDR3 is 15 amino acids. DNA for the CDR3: TGTGCCAGCAGCTTATCCTCAGCGGGCACCGGGGAGCTGTTTTTT. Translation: CASSLSSAGTGELFF.

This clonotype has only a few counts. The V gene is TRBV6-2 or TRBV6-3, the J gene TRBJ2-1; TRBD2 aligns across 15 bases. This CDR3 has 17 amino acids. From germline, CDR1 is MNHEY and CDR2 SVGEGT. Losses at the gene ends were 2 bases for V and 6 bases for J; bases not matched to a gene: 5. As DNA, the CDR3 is TGTGCCAGCAGTTACGGACTAGCGGGGGGGCGGTCCAATGAGCAGTTCTTC. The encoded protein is CASSYGLAGGRSNEQFF.

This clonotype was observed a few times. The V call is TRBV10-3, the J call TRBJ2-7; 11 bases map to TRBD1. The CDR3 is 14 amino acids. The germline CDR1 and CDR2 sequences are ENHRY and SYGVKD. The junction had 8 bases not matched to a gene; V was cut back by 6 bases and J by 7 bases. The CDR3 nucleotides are TGTGCCATCAGACCGGGACAGGGGGGCAATGAGCAGTACTTC. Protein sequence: CAIRPGQGGNEQYF.

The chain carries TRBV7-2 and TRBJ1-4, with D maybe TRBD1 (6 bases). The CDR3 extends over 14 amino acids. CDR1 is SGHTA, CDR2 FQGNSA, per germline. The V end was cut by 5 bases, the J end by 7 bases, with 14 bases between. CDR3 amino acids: CASSRLAGAEKLFF. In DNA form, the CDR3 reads TGTGCCAGCAGCAGGCTGGCAGGGGCTGAAAAACTGTTTTTT.

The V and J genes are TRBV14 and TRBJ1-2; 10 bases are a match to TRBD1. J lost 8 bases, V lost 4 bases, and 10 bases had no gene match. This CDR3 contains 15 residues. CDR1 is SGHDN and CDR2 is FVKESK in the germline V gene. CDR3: CASSPFDRGREGYTF. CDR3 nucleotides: TGTGCCAGCAGCCCCTTTGACAGGGGGCGAGAGGGCTACACCTTC.

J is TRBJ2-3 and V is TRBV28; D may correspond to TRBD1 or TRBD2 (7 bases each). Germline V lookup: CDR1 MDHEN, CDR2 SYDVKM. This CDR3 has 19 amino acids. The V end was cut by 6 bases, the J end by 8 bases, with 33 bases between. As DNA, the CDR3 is TGTGCCAGCAGCCCTGATTTAAGACAGGGTCAAGCCGTAGCGGGTACGCAGTATTTT. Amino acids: CASSPDLRQGQAVAGTQYF. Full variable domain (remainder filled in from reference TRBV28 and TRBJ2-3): DVKVTQSSRYLVKRTGEKVFLECVQDMDHENMFWYRQDPGLGLRLIYFSYDVKMKEKGDIPEGYSVSREKKERFSLILESASTNQTSMYLCASSPDLRQGQAVAGTQYFGPGTRLTVL.